This T cell receptor (beta chain) is drawn from a study of monozygotic twins with inflammatory bowel disease. Points from the study as a whole: Relative to healthy twins, IBD patients had fewer clonotypes in common with others, a gap that was especially apparent with disease activity. Among twins, concordant and discordant pairs did not differ in repertoire similarity, possibly from limited power.

For every TCR library, around 3,700 ng of total RNA was used. The UMIs contained a 6-nucleotide sample barcode. They were added by template switching during cDNA synthesis. After re-calling the 5' RACE reads, TCRdb lists one entry per CDR3 protein, DNA absent. Listed are around 450,000 distinct CDR3 sequences; roughly 2.2% falls within the top ten. CDR1 is SGHRS, CDR2 YFSETQ, per germline. CDR3 size: 14 residues. As for this clonotype: Its target is unknown.

The clonotype comes from a human donor with ulcerative colitis or Crohn's disease, or a healthy co-twin of an affected twin (not recorded which). Sequencing used blood. The chain joins TRBV5-1 to TRBJ1-6; TCRdb gives TRBD1 as the D gene, but with no DNA this cannot be confirmed. The CDR3: CASSVGTLHSPLHF.